Listed below are T cell receptor beta chains from one sample, sequenced in a study of blood T cells in healthy people across ages. A single record per CDR3 protein comes from TCRdb applying MiXCR to the 5' RACE reads. Here the sample spans under 1,100,000 distinct CDR3 sequences, about 23% being singletons. These data also formed part of another study, on T cells of mothers and their children.

The sample comprised blood. The receptors originated from a girl aged 2 to 10 in good health. Both conserved end residues are part of each CDR3. D genes are given only for firm matches. Size values are once, few and many counts, or a class for expanded clones, and some rows have none.

-,12,few,TRBV27,TRBJ1-2,CASGTALVGYTF,TGTGCCAGCGGGACCGCTCTCGTGGGCTACACCTTC
-,14,few,TRBV11-2,TRBJ2-7,CASRKPGGAYEQYF,TGTGCCAGCAGGAAACCGGGTGGAGCCTACGAGCAGTACTTC
-,14,few,TRBV7-2,TRBJ1-1,CASSLGIGNTEAFF,TGTGCCAGCAGCTTGGGGATTGGGAACACTGAAGCTTTCTTT
-,12,many,TRBV7-2,TRBJ1-2,CASSLANYGYTF,TGTGCCAGCAGCTTAGCAAACTATGGCTACACCTTC
-,14,few,TRBV9,TRBJ1-5,CASSSIGGDQPQHF,TGTGCCAGCAGCTCGATAGGGGGGGATCAGCCCCAGCATTTT
TRBD1,16,few,TRBV20-1,TRBJ2-6,CSATSTGRSGANVLTF,TGCAGTGCTACCTCGACAGGGCGCTCTGGGGCCAACGTCCTGACTTTC
TRBD1,14,few,TRBV5-6,TRBJ1-2,CASSRGDSRYDYTF,TGTGCCAGCAGCCGCGGGGACAGCCGCTATGACTACACCTTC
-,13,few,TRBV20-1,TRBJ2-5,CSARERAKETQYF,TGCAGTGCTAGAGAAAGGGCGAAAGAGACCCAGTACTTC
-,14,-,TRBV29-1,TRBJ1-1,CSVEDRGENTEAFF,TGCAGCGTTGAAGATCGGGGGGAGAACACTGAAGCTTTCTTT
-,17,few,TRBV4-3,TRBJ2-1,CASSQEVPGSSYNEQFF,TGCGCCAGCAGCCAAGAGGTGCCGGGAAGCTCCTACAATGAGCAGTTCTTC
-,16,few,TRBV4-3,TRBJ1-2,CASSQDLGGYNYGYTF,TGCGCCAGCAGCCAAGATTTGGGGGGGTATAACTATGGCTACACCTTC
TRBD2,15,many,TRBV7-9,TRBJ2-1,CASSPGLAGGNEQFF,TGTGCCAGCAGCCCGGGACTAGCGGGAGGAAATGAGCAGTTCTTC
-,13,-,TRBV7-9,TRBJ2-7,CASSLAGRDEQYF,TGTGCCAGCAGCTTAGCAGGGCGGGACGAGCAGTACTTC
-,19,-,TRBV19,TRBJ2-4,CASSIGLIRRTVDKNIQYF,TGTGCCAGTAGTATTGGCCTAATAAGACGGACAGTAGACAAAAACATTCAGTACTTC
-,16,-,TRBV11-2,TRBJ2-2,CASSPGAAANTGELFF,TGTGCCAGCAGCCCGGGGGCAGCCGCGAACACCGGGGAGCTGTTTTTT
-,16,-,TRBV6-5,TRBJ2-7,CASSYSRVSPTYEQYF,TGTGCCAGCAGTTACTCTCGGGTCAGCCCTACCTACGAGCAGTACTTC
TRBD2,17,-,TRBV4-1,TRBJ2-1,CASSQVLAGEGLNEQFF,TGCGCCAGCAGCCAAGTACTAGCGGGAGAAGGCTTAAATGAGCAGTTCTTC
-,16,-,TRBV6-1,TRBJ1-1,CASRPRTASVNTEAFF,TGTGCCAGCAGACCTCGGACGGCTAGCGTGAACACTGAAGCTTTCTTT
TRBD1,16,-,TRBV20-1,TRBJ2-5,CSAREWDRGNYETQYF,TGCAGTGCTAGAGAATGGGACAGGGGGAACTATGAGACCCAGTACTTC
-,14,-,TRBV29-1,TRBJ1-2,CSVVAIFLNYGYTF,TGCAGCGTTGTGGCAATTTTCCTTAACTATGGCTACACCTTC
-,10,-,TRBV6-1,TRBJ2-4,CASLANIQYF,TGTGCCAGCCTCGCAAACATTCAGTACTTC
TRBD1,12,few,TRBV29-1,TRBJ2-5,CSVQGVVETQYF,TGCAGCGTCCAGGGGGTGGTTGAGACCCAGTACTTC
-,13,-,TRBV6-6,TRBJ2-7,CASRGEGGYEQYF,TGTGCCAGCAGGGGGGAAGGGGGCTACGAGCAGTACTTC
-,16,-,TRBV20-1,TRBJ2-2,CSARPVQRGNTGELFF,TGCAGTGCTAGGCCCGTCCAAAGGGGGAACACCGGGGAGCTGTTTTTT
TRBD2,14,once,TRBV5-6,TRBJ2-1,CASSLGRLASEQFF,TGTGCCAGCAGCTTGGGGAGACTAGCAAGTGAGCAGTTCTTC
TRBD2,15,-,TRBV9,TRBJ2-5,CASSVGTSREGTQYF,TGTGCCAGCAGCGTAGGGACTAGCAGGGAGGGGACCCAGTACTTC
-,12,few,TRBV28,TRBJ1-1,CASSQMTAEAFF,TGTGCCAGCAGTCAGATGACAGCTGAAGCTTTCTTT
-,15,few,TRBV29-1,TRBJ2-1,CSVDLLARTYNEQFF,TGCAGCGTTGACCTACTGGCGCGGACTTACAATGAGCAGTTCTTC
-,12,-,TRBV7-3,TRBJ2-1,CASSSHSNEQFF,TGTGCCAGCAGCTCCCACTCCAATGAGCAGTTCTTC
-,11,many,TRBV12-3/TRBV12-4,TRBJ2-7,CASSSRGEQYF,TGTGCCAGCAGCTCGAGGGGCGAGCAGTACTTC
TRBD1,17,few,TRBV10-3,TRBJ2-2,CAIRTDRGLIGTGELFF,TGTGCCATCAGGACGGACAGGGGGCTCATCGGGACCGGGGAGCTGTTTTTT
-,15,few,TRBV5-6,TRBJ1-2,CASSLADRLLYGYTF,TGTGCCAGCAGCTTGGCAGACAGACTACTCTATGGCTACACCTTC
-,14,few,TRBV12-3/TRBV12-4,TRBJ2-5,CASSLGPVLETQYF,TGTGCCAGCAGTTTGGGGCCCGTTCTGGAGACCCAGTACTTC
TRBD1,12,-,TRBV14,TRBJ2-2,CASSLYRGALFF,TGTGCCAGCAGCCTATACAGGGGGGCGCTGTTTTTT
-,12,-,TRBV12-3/TRBV12-4,TRBJ2-1,CASSFLMGEQFF,TGTGCCAGCAGTTTCCTCATGGGCGAGCAGTTCTTC
-,14,-,TRBV11-2,TRBJ1-1,CASSLPALNSEAFF,TGTGCCAGCAGCTTACCAGCCTTGAATTCTGAAGCTTTCTTT
-,20,-,TRBV4-1,TRBJ1-5,CASSHPRHDFTKDSNQPQHF,TGCGCCAGCAGCCATCCGCGACATGATTTTACGAAGGATAGCAATCAGCCCCAGCATTTT
TRBD1,14,-,TRBV28,TRBJ1-6,CASSGQDYNSPLHF,TGTGCCAGCAGTGGACAGGACTATAATTCACCCCTCCACTTT
TRBD1,14,-,TRBV7-2,TRBJ2-7,CASSLDRVRGEQYF,TGTGCCAGCAGCCTGGACAGGGTCAGAGGCGAGCAGTACTTC
-,14,few,TRBV15,TRBJ2-5,CATSRDLELETQYF,TGTGCCACCAGCAGAGATCTCGAGCTGGAGACCCAGTACTTC
TRBD1,15,-,TRBV9,TRBJ2-1,CASSARDRPTREQFF,TGTGCCAGCAGCGCCCGGGACAGGCCGACAAGGGAGCAGTTCTTC
-,12,few,TRBV18,TRBJ2-7,CASSPMGDEQYF,TGTGCCAGCTCACCGATGGGTGACGAGCAGTACTTC
TRBD1,15,-,TRBV6-1,TRBJ2-5,CASRGDRGLRETQYF,TGTGCCAGCAGGGGGGACAGGGGGCTTCGGGAGACCCAGTACTTC
TRBD1,14,few,TRBV5-1,TRBJ1-5,CASSAGQGDQPQHF,TGCGCCAGCAGCGCGGGACAGGGCGATCAGCCCCAGCATTTT
-,13,few,TRBV27,TRBJ1-6,CASSLSYNSPLHF,TGTGCCAGCAGTTTATCGTATAATTCACCCCTCCACTTT
TRBD1,12,-,TRBV15,TRBJ2-3,CATSTGTGTQYF,TGTGCCACCAGTACAGGGACAGGTACACAGTATTTT
-,13,-,TRBV20-1,TRBJ1-2,CSATDRYGYGYTF,TGCAGTGCTACGGACCGGTACGGCTATGGCTACACCTTC
-,13,-,TRBV20-1,TRBJ2-7,CSASAPQTYEQYF,TGCAGTGCTAGTGCCCCACAAACCTACGAGCAGTACTTC
-,17,few,TRBV5-1,TRBJ2-1,CASSLGLAGSSYNEQFF,TGCGCCAGCAGCTTGGGCTTAGCAGGGAGCTCCTACAATGAGCAGTTCTTC
-,15,few,TRBV7-9,TRBJ2-7,CASSLSSGLGYEQYF,TGTGCCAGCAGCTTATCGTCTGGGTTGGGGTACGAGCAGTACTTC
-,16,-,TRBV7-2,TRBJ1-4,CASSLGGAATNEKLFF,TGTGCCAGCAGCTTAGGCGGGGCCGCAACTAATGAAAAACTGTTTTTT
-,14,-,TRBV7-2,TRBJ2-1,CASSVTGTHNEQFF,TGTGCCAGCAGCGTAACCGGCACCCACAATGAGCAGTTCTTC
-,15,-,TRBV7-9,TRBJ2-3,CASSFSAGRTDTQYF,TGTGCCAGCAGCTTCTCTGCGGGGCGCACAGATACGCAGTATTTT
TRBD1,13,-,TRBV6-1,TRBJ1-1,CATPQGRNTEAFF,TGTGCCACCCCACAGGGGCGGAACACTGAAGCTTTCTTT
-,16,few,TRBV20-1,TRBJ2-3,CSARGVWRSSTDTQYF,TGCAGTGCTAGGGGGGTATGGCGTTCTAGCACAGATACGCAGTATTTT
-,14,few,TRBV2,TRBJ2-3,CASGIGSLADTQYF,TGTGCCAGCGGGATAGGGTCTCTGGCAGATACGCAGTATTTT